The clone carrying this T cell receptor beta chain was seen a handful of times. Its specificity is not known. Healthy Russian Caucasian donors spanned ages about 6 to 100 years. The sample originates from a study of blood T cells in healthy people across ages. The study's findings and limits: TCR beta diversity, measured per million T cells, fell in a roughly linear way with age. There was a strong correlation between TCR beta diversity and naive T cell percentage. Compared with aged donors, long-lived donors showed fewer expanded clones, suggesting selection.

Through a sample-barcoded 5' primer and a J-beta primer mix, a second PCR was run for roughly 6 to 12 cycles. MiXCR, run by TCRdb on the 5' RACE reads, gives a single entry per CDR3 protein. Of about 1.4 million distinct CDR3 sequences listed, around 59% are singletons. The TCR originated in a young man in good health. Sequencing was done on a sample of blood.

CDR3 coding DNA: TGCAGCTTAACAGATTCCACCGGGGAGCTGTTTTTT. As protein: CSLTDSTGELFF. The chain joins TRBV29-1 to TRBJ2-2; no reliable D call. Trimming removed 8 bases at V and 4 bases at J, with 11 bases between. There are 12 residues in the CDR3. The germline V gene has CDR1 SQVTM and CDR2 ANQGSEA.